These 14 T cell receptor beta chains were all obtained from the same sample, sequenced in a study of response to subunit inactivated influenza vaccine. Using its own MiXCR run on the RT-PCR reads, TCRdb lists one record per CDR3 protein. The table includes around 470,000 distinct CDR3 sequences, 7.2% detected once. The sample in question was PBMCs from blood, obtained less than 25 months after vaccination. The receptors shown here come from a man aged 50 to 75 who received an inactivated influenza vaccine.

This clonotype turned up a few times. The J gene is TRBJ2-1, the V gene TRBV25-1; D may be TRBD2 (5 bases). The CDR3 is 14 amino acids. Deletions cut 6 bases from V and 11 bases from J, with 20 bases between. Looked up from germline, CDR1 is MGHDK and CDR2 is SYGVNS. The CDR3 DNA reads TGTGCCAGCAGGACCGGACTCGGCGGAAGTCAGCAGTTCTTC. It translates to CASRTGLGGSQQFF.

About this clonotype: This may come from a read error, since a much larger clone is one base off. The chain is built from TRBV7-2 and TRBJ2-1; 10 bases line up with TRBD2. The germline V gene has CDR1 SGHTA and CDR2 FQGNSA. The CDR3 spans 16 residues. The CDR3 DNA sequence: TGTGCCAACAGCAAATCGGGACTAGCGACTATCAATGAGCAGTTCTTC. This gives the protein CANSKSGLATINEQFF. The full variable domain, in which reference TRBV7-2 and TRBJ2-1 provide the parts outside the CDR3, is GAGVSQSPSNKVTEKGKDVELRCDPISGHTALYWYRQSLGQGLEFLIYFQGNSAPDKSGLPSDRFSAERTGGSVSTLTIQRTQQEDSAVYLCANSKSGLATINEQFFGPGTRLTVL.

This clonotype came up many times. The chain employs TRBV12-3 or TRBV12-4 and TRBJ2-3; no definite D call. V was shortened by 6 bases and J by 0 bases, with 19 bases between the two germline ends. This CDR3 contains 17 residues. CDR3 protein: CASSGGTSSPSTDTQYF. The CDR3 coding sequence is TGTGCCAGCAGCGGCGGAACTTCCTCCCCGAGCACAGATACGCAGTATTTT.

This chain uses TRBV6-4 with TRBJ2-3, with TRBD1 matching over 9 bases. The CDR3 sequence is 16 residues long. Germline CDR1 MRHNA, CDR2 SNTAGT. V lost 7 bases to trimming and J lost 7 bases; unmatched junction nucleotides: 15. The CDR3: CASTLVRDRVFNTQYF. As DNA, the CDR3 is TGTGCCAGCACACTCGTTCGGGACAGGGTCTTTAATACGCAGTATTTT.

The V call is TRBV20-1, the J call TRBJ2-3; 7 positions agree with TRBD1. The germline CDR1 and CDR2 sequences are DFQATT and SNEGSKA (reference sequence). The CDR3 loop spans 14 amino acids. Trimming took 3 bases from V and 5 from J; bases not matched to a gene: 8. CDR3 protein: CSASGAGGIDTQYF. CDR3 nucleotides: TGCAGTGCTAGTGGGGCAGGGGGTATAGATACGCAGTATTTT.

This clonotype appeared a few times. This CDR3 reads CAIKNGDANTGELFF. The CDR3 DNA sequence: TGTGCCATCAAGAACGGGGACGCGAACACCGGGGAGCTGTTTTTT. The genes are TRBV10-3 and TRBJ2-2; D possibly uses TRBD1 or TRBD2 (5 bases each). The V gene lost 7 bases and the J gene lost 0 bases, with 12 bases spanning the gap. The CDR3 contains 15 residues. Germline loops: CDR1 ENHRY, CDR2 SYGVKD.

This clonotype was recorded at least ten times. The chain combines TRBV4-3 with TRBJ2-2; unclear D gene. CDR3 length: 17 amino acids. V was trimmed by 1 base and J by 0 bases, leaving 12 bases between them. Per the germline V gene, CDR1 is LGHNA and CDR2 is YSLEER. CDR3 sequence: CASSQVIGQSNTGELFF. DNA for the CDR3: TGCGCCAGCAGCCAAGTGATCGGGCAGTCGAACACCGGGGAGCTGTTTTTT.

This clonotype was picked up a small number of times. This sequence joins TRBV5-1 and TRBJ1-1; 7 nucleotides align to TRBD1. V gave up 1 base and J gave up 2 bases; unmatched junction bases: 2. The CDR3 totals 14 residues. CDR1 is SGHRS, CDR2 YFSETQ, per germline. The CDR3: CASSLWDSNTEAFF. CDR3 DNA: TGCGCCAGCAGCTTGTGGGACAGCAACACTGAAGCTTTCTTT.

This clonotype has a count of ten or more. The chain carries TRBV7-2 and TRBJ2-3, with 7 bases lining up with TRBD2. The CDR3 loop spans 15 amino acids. Germline CDR1 is SGHTA and CDR2 is FQGNSA. Unmatched junction bases numbered 1, after V lost 1 base and J lost 0 bases. Written as DNA, the CDR3 is TGTGCCAGCAGCTTAGGGCGGGAGAGCACAGATACGCAGTATTTT. This codes for CASSLGRESTDTQYF.

This rearrangement joins TRBV4-1 to TRBJ1-5, with no clear D. V lost 0 bases and J 2 bases, leaving 14 bases between the germline ends. The CDR3 runs 17 residues. The germline CDR1 and CDR2 sequences are MGHRA and YSYEKL. CDR3 loop: CASSQEVGPKGNQPQHF. For the CDR3, the DNA is TGCGCCAGCAGCCAAGAAGTAGGTCCTAAGGGCAATCAGCCCCAGCATTTT.

This clonotype was seen a handful of times. The chain links TRBV5-6 to TRBJ2-2; possibly TRBD2 for D (6 bases). The CDR3 spans 15 residues. CDR1 is SGHDT and CDR2 is YYEEEE in the germline V gene. Trimming removed 0 bases from V and 3 bases from J, with 9 bases in between. In DNA form, the CDR3 reads TGTGCCAGCAGCTTGGGCGGGACTTACACCGGGGAGCTGTTTTTT. Protein sequence: CASSLGGTYTGELFF.

This clonotype occurred a few times. The chain uses TRBV18 and TRBJ2-2; perhaps TRBD1 as D (6 bases). CDR1 and CDR2 (germline): KGHSH, LQKENI. The ends were cut back, 2 bases at V and 0 bases at J, with 10 bases in the middle. The CDR3 length is 16 residues. The CDR3 protein is CASSPVRGSNTGELFF. The CDR3 DNA reads as TGTGCCAGCTCACCAGTGAGGGGGTCGAACACCGGGGAGCTGTTTTTT.

The genes are TRBV3-1 and TRBJ2-5, with D tentatively TRBD1 (6 bases). Trimming shortened V by 2 bases and J by 2 bases, and 12 bases separated the two germline ends. Per the germline V gene, CDR1 is LGHDT and CDR2 is YNNKEL (reference sequence). The CDR3 sequence is 15 residues long. In DNA form, the CDR3 reads TGTGCCAGCAGCCAAATAACAGGGAAGCAAGAGACCCAGTACTTC. Amino acids: CASSQITGKQETQYF.

This clonotype has more than one count but fewer than ten. The chain joins TRBV9 to TRBJ2-1; D may be TRBD2 (5 bases). CDR3 length: 14 residues. The germline V gene encodes CDR1 SGDLS and CDR2 YYNGEE. The germline V and J ends were trimmed by 0 bases and 9 bases, with 13 bases remaining between them. The DNA of the CDR3 is TGTGCCAGCAGCGTAGAGTCGGCGGGCGGTGAGCAGTTCTTC. Translation gives CASSVESAGGEQFF.